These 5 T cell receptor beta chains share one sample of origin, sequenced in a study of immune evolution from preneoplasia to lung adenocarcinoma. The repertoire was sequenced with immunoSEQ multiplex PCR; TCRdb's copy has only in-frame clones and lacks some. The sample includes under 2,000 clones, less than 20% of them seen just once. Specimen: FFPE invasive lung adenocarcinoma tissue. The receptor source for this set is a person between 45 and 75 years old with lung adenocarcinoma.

CDR3: CASRDRGFGEEGQLFF. The DNA of the CDR3 is TGTGCCAGCAGGGACCGGGGTTTTGGAGAGGAGGGTCAGCTGTTTTTT. V and J are TRBV7-9 and TRBJ2-2; perhaps TRBD2 as D (6 bases). Germline V lookup: CDR1 SEHNR, CDR2 FQNEAQ (reference sequence). V was cut by 6 bases and J by 12 bases, with 26 bases left in between. The CDR3 sequence is 16 residues long.

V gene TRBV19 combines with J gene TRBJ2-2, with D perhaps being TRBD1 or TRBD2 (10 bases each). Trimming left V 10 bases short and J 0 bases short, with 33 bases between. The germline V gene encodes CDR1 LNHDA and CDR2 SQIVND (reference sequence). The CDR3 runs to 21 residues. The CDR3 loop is CAISPGDRGRLAGANTGELFF. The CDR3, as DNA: TGTGCCATCAGCCCGGGCGACAGGGGGCGCCTAGCGGGAGCGAACACCGGGGAGCTGTTTTTT.

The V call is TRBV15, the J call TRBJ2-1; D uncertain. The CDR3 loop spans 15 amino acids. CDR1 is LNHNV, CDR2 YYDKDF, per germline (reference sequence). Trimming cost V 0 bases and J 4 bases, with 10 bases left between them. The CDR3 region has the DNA TGTGCCACCAGCAGAGATCAGTCTTCTTACAATGAGCAGTTCTTC. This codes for CATSRDQSSYNEQFF.

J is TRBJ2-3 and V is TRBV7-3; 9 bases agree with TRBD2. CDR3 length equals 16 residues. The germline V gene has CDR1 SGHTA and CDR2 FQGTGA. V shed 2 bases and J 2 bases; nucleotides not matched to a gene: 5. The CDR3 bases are TGTGCCAGCAGCTTACAAGGCGGGAGGGTCACAGATACGCAGTATTTT. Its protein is CASSLQGGRVTDTQYF. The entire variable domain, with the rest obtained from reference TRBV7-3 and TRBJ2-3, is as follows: GAGVSQTPSNKVTEKGKYVELRCDPISGHTALYWYRQSLGQGPEFLIYFQGTGAADDSGLPNDRFFAVRPEGSVSTLKIQRTERGDSAVYLCASSLQGGRVTDTQYFGPGTRLTVL.

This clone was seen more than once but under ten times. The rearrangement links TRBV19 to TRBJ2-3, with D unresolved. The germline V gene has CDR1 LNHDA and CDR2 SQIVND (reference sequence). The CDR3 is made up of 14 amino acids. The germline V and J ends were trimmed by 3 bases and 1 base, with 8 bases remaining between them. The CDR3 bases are TGTGCCAGTAGTATGTTTTACGGCACAGATACGCAGTATTTT. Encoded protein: CASSMFYGTDTQYF.